Only a few counts were recorded for the clone carrying this TCR beta chain. The target antigen is unknown. Researchers defined stable Graves' hyperthyroidism as no ophthalmopathy progression within 18 months. Diagnoses used clinical symptoms, serum thyroxine and TRAb, thyroid ultrasound and orbital computed tomography. RNA transcripts provided the source from which TCR beta CDR3 regions were amplified. When the TCR CDR3 underwent first-round RT-PCR, the HTBI primer set was used. TCRdb itself ran the multiplex PCR reads through MiXCR, one entry per CDR3 protein. The sample has approximately 500,000 distinct CDR3 sequences; around 46% are singletons. The CDR3 has 17 amino acids. The V and J ends lost 6 bases and 0 bases respectively, with 18 bases between them. This sample is drawn from a study of T cells in Graves' hyperthyroidism and ophthalmopathy. The study, taken as a whole, reports: Stable hyperthyroidism was separated from ophthalmopathy by a model based on 13 V-J features. For ophthalmopathy, model prediction preceded onset by a median roughly 5.9 months.

This TCR was sampled from a woman aged 18-29 years with Graves' hyperthyroidism. The genes are TRBV12-3 or TRBV12-4 and TRBJ1-5, with a tentative D call TRBD1 (6 bases). The sample was peripheral blood or thyroid tissue (not recorded which). CDR3: CASSPTGFFYSNQPQHF. CDR3 DNA: TGTGCCAGCAGCCCTACAGGGTTCTTCTATAGCAATCAGCCCCAGCATTTT.